This T cell receptor beta chain was observed in a study of cytomegalovirus exposure and HLA in healthy donors. With regard to this clone: Its specificity is unknown.

With 5 bases clipped from V and 0 bases from J, the junction kept 4 bases outside the gene matches. Germline V lookup: CDR1 MDHEN, CDR2 SYDVKM. This CDR3 is built from 15 residues. Study outcomes and limitations: Later analysis identified a missense DCLRE1C variant that was linked to TCR beta V- and J-gene trimming. In terms of immune exposure information, only CMV serostatus was available. Researchers catalogued around 150 TCR beta chains as cytomegalovirus-associated.

60 Vbeta and 13 Jbeta primers were used in PCR. TCRdb's table, derived via immunoSEQ multiplex PCR, lists solely in-frame clones and lacks some. The table has 130,000 or so clones, 77% seen once. The chain links TRBV28 to TRBJ1-2; 9 nucleotides match TRBD1. Sequencing input: PBMCs. The sequence was obtained from a female donor in good health and CMV-seronegative. The CDR3 protein is CASSLDRGANYGYTF. The DNA of the CDR3 is TGTGCCAGCAGTCTAGACAGGGGGGCTAACTATGGCTACACCTTC.